This entry describes one TCR beta chain. The antigen remains unidentified. The read ends 3 residues early relative to the CDR3; the germline J gene fills the gap. This entry comes from a study of T cells in women clearing cervical HPV infection. Background on the study: Case blood was drawn when the lesion was first found; control blood after infection became undetectable.

Germline V gene lookup returns CDR1 KGHSH and CDR2 LQKENI. J lost 5 bases, V lost 6 bases, and 19 bases had no gene match. The CDR3 has 18 amino acids. Study-wide results and caveats: Cases and controls were distinguished at AUC 0.83 by richness and V genes.

This table comes from immunoSEQ multiplex PCR, and its TCRdb copy is limited to in-frame clones, with some not included. The sample holds fewer than 40,000 clones. All donors had a single incident cervical HPV16 infection, not prevalent. V and J are TRBV18 and TRBJ2-7; 10 bases align to TRBD1. The origin of this receptor is a woman between 18 and 70 years old with a cervical HPV16 infection that either progressed to CIN3+ or cleared (not recorded which). Sequencing was performed on blood buffy coat. The sequenced part of the CDR3 DNA is TGTGCCAGCTCCCCCCCCACCGTGTCTGGGGACAGGGGACACGAG. This gives the protein CASSPPTVSGDRGHE. The entire CDR3 is CASSPPTVSGDRGHEQYF.